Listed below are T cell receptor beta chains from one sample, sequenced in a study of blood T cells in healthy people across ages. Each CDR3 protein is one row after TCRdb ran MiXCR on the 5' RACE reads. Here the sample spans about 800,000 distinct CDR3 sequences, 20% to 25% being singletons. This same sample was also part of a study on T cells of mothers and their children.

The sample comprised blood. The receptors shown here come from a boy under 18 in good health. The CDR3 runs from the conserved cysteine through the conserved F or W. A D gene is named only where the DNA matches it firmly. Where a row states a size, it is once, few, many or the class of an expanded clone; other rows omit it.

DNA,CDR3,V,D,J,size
TGTGCCAGCAGCTCGCCCCCCGGGGAGCTGTTTTTT,CASSSPPGELFF,TRBV7-9,NA,TRBJ2-2,NA
TGCGCCAGCAGCCAAGAGAGGACAGGGGAGGCCTACGAGCAGTACTTC,CASSQERTGEAYEQYF,TRBV4-1,TRBD1,TRBJ2-7,NA
TGTGCCAGCAACAGGGACGGAGCCCTGGGGTGCTACACCTTC,CASNRDGALGCYTF,TRBV12-3/TRBV12-4,NA,TRBJ1-2,NA
TGTGCCAGCAGCTCCCGACAGGGCCGCAATCAGCCCCAGCATTTT,CASSSRQGRNQPQHF,TRBV7-2,TRBD1,TRBJ1-5,once
TGTGCCAGCAGCGCACCGGGACTAGCAAACAAGCAGTACTTC,CASSAPGLANKQYF,TRBV9,TRBD2,TRBJ2-7,NA
TGCAGCGTCCATAGGGACCTCAATGAGCAGTTCTTC,CSVHRDLNEQFF,TRBV29-1,NA,TRBJ2-1,NA
TGTGCCAGCAGTTACTATTCAGGGTATGGCTACACCTTC,CASSYYSGYGYTF,TRBV6-5,NA,TRBJ1-2,NA
TGTGCTACTACAGGGTTGGGATCCTACGAGCAGTACTTC,CATTGLGSYEQYF,TRBV28,NA,TRBJ2-7,NA
TGCGCCAGCAGCTTCCCCAAAGGTCGGGTGGGAACGAGCTCCTACAATGAGCAGTCCTTC,CASSFPKGRVGTSSYNEQSF,TRBV5-1,NA,TRBJ2-1,NA
TGTGCCAGCAGCTTAACCGGGGGGGGCTACAATGAGCAGTTCTTC,CASSLTGGGYNEQFF,TRBV7-6,TRBD2,TRBJ2-1,many
TGTGCCAGCAGTGGCTTGTTGTCCTACAATGAGCAGTTCTTC,CASSGLLSYNEQFF,TRBV6-1,NA,TRBJ2-1,NA
TGCAGCGACGAGAGGCTAGCGGGAGTCCCAGGGGGGATATACAATGAGCAGTTCTTC,CSDERLAGVPGGIYNEQFF,TRBV29-1,TRBD2,TRBJ2-1,NA
TGTGCCAGCTCAGACAGGGCCGGGGCCAACGTCCTGACTTTC,CASSDRAGANVLTF,TRBV18,TRBD1,TRBJ2-6,NA
TGCGCCAGCAGCCAAGGCTCGTTGGGGCAGGACTATGGCTACACCTTC,CASSQGSLGQDYGYTF,TRBV4-3,NA,TRBJ1-2,NA
TGTGCCAGCAGCCCACGGACCAACTATGGCTACACCTTC,CASSPRTNYGYTF,TRBV7-2,NA,TRBJ1-2,few
TGTGCCAGCAGGACAGGGGCGGGTCTCGAGCAGTACTTC,CASRTGAGLEQYF,TRBV12-3/TRBV12-4,TRBD1,TRBJ2-7,few
TGCGCCAGCAGCCAGGCGAGTAGCGGGAGCCGAAACATTCAGTACTTC,CASSQASSGSRNIQYF,TRBV4-3,TRBD2,TRBJ2-4,NA
TGTGCCAGCAGTTTAGATCCATTCGCGGGAGGGTCCTACGAGCAGTACTTC,CASSLDPFAGGSYEQYF,TRBV28,TRBD2,TRBJ2-7,NA
TGCGCCAGCAGCTTGACCGGACAGCTGGGCGAGCAGTACTTC,CASSLTGQLGEQYF,TRBV5-1,NA,TRBJ2-7,few
TGTGCCATCAGAGGGACAGGGGATAATTCACCCCTCCACTTT,CAIRGTGDNSPLHF,TRBV10-3,TRBD1,TRBJ1-6,NA
TGCAGCGTTGAAGATCACCGGTATTTT,CSVEDHRYF,TRBV29-1,NA,TRBJ2-3,few
TGTGCCAGCAGCTTAGTTCATACTAGCGGGGGGGAGGTCAATGAGCAGTTCTTC,CASSLVHTSGGEVNEQFF,TRBV7-8,TRBD2,TRBJ2-1,few
TGTGCCAGCAGCCTGGGACAGCCCATCTACGAGCAGTACTTC,CASSLGQPIYEQYF,TRBV7-6,TRBD1,TRBJ2-7,many
TGCGCCAGCAGCCAAGACGGGACAGGGGGCTTAGATACGCAGTATTTT,CASSQDGTGGLDTQYF,TRBV4-1,TRBD1,TRBJ2-3,NA
TGCAGTGCTAGAGACCTTCCGCGCGAAAAAACCGGGGAGCTGTTTTTT,CSARDLPREKTGELFF,TRBV20-1,NA,TRBJ2-2,NA
TGTGCCAGCAGCGTAGTCCCCGGGAGGGGATGGTGGAATGAGCAGTTCTTC,CASSVVPGRGWWNEQFF,TRBV9,TRBD2,TRBJ2-1,many
TGTGCCAGCAGCTTAGATTGGGGCGAGAGGGGGAGGTGGGGGAATGAGCAGTTCTTC,CASSLDWGERGRWGNEQFF,TRBV11-2,NA,TRBJ2-1,few
TGCGCCAGCAGCCAAGATACCGCGGGGGGTATTCGGGAGACCCAGTACTTC,CASSQDTAGGIRETQYF,TRBV4-3,TRBD2,TRBJ2-5,few
TGTGCCAGCAGCCATTACAGGGGGAAGCAAGAGACCCAGTACTTC,CASSHYRGKQETQYF,TRBV4-2,TRBD1,TRBJ2-5,few
TGTGCCAGCAGTTTGACTAGCGGGGGGGTCGGGAAAGATACGCAGTACTTT,CASSLTSGGVGKDTQYF,TRBV12-3/TRBV12-4,TRBD2,TRBJ2-3,NA
TGTGCCAGCAGCCAGACGAAACTAGCGGGAGTAGAGACCCAGTACTTC,CASSQTKLAGVETQYF,TRBV16,TRBD2,TRBJ2-5,many
TGCAGTGCTACGGATTTGGCGGGGGCCAAATACAATGAGCAGTTCTTC,CSATDLAGAKYNEQFF,TRBV20-1,NA,TRBJ2-1,few
TGCAGTGCTAGAGACCTGGGCCGGGGATTGAACACTGAAGCTTTCTTT,CSARDLGRGLNTEAFF,TRBV20-1,NA,TRBJ1-1,NA
TGCAGCGTTGAAGACCTAGGGACTAGCGGCTACGAGCAGTACTTC,CSVEDLGTSGYEQYF,TRBV29-1,TRBD2,TRBJ2-7,NA
TGTGCCAGCAGCTTAGGGGTCCGGCAGGGCCAAGAGACCCAGTACTTC,CASSLGVRQGQETQYF,TRBV11-2,NA,TRBJ2-5,few
TGCAGTGCTAGGGGCAGGGTAAAGGACACCGGGGAGCTGTTTTTT,CSARGRVKDTGELFF,TRBV20-1,NA,TRBJ2-2,once
TGCAGTGCTAGAGATGATAGCGGGAGGATAGGGGGGACCCAGTACTTC,CSARDDSGRIGGTQYF,TRBV20-1,TRBD2,TRBJ2-5,NA
TGTGCCAGCAGTTTGGGTCGGGGGGACGCAACTAATGAAAAACTGTTTTTT,CASSLGRGDATNEKLFF,TRBV12-3/TRBV12-4,NA,TRBJ1-4,few
TGTGCCAGCTCACCGCCTAGCCCCCAGGATACGCAGTATTTT,CASSPPSPQDTQYF,TRBV18,NA,TRBJ2-3,few
TGTGCCAGCAGTGAAGCGGGAGGGCCCTACGAGCAGTACTTC,CASSEAGGPYEQYF,TRBV6-2/TRBV6-3,TRBD2,TRBJ2-7,NA
TGTGCCAGCAGTGATTTTTTTTGGACAGGGGCCGTTTCCTACGAGCAGTACTTC,CASSDFFWTGAVSYEQYF,TRBV2,TRBD1,TRBJ2-7,NA
TGTGCCAGCAGTTTGGGGGCAGGGTGGAGCTACACCTTC,CASSLGAGWSYTF,TRBV28,NA,TRBJ1-2,few
TGTGCCAGCAGCTTAGTGCTAGCAGAGACCCAGTACTTC,CASSLVLAETQYF,TRBV7-9,NA,TRBJ2-5,many
TGCGCCAGCAGCCCCCGCGAGCAGGGGAAGGTCTACGAGCAGTACTTC,CASSPREQGKVYEQYF,TRBV4-1,NA,TRBJ2-7,NA
TGTGCCAGCAGCTATAGGGAGGACATGGGGGAGCAGTACTTC,CASSYREDMGEQYF,TRBV28,NA,TRBJ2-7,NA
TGCGCCAGCAGCCCCAAGGCACCTGGCGGGGGGGCCGAAGAGCAGTTCTTC,CASSPKAPGGGAEEQFF,TRBV4-3,TRBD2,TRBJ2-1,NA
TGTGCCAGCAGCCCCCTATTGGGCAGGTCTGGGGAGCAGTACTTC,CASSPLLGRSGEQYF,TRBV11-1,NA,TRBJ2-7,few
TGCGCCAGCAGCTTCAACCCAGGGCCCTACGAGCAGTACTTC,CASSFNPGPYEQYF,TRBV5-1,NA,TRBJ2-7,NA
TGTGCCGCCAGGCAGGACAGCTCCTACGAGCAGTACTTC,CAARQDSSYEQYF,TRBV28,NA,TRBJ2-7,NA
TGCAGCGTTGAAGGGGGACTAGCGGGGGGGCCGAGCACAGATACGCAGTATTTT,CSVEGGLAGGPSTDTQYF,TRBV29-1,TRBD2,TRBJ2-3,NA
TGTGCCAGCAGCCCGGGACTGGCGGACGTTTCCTACGAGCAGTACTTC,CASSPGLADVSYEQYF,TRBV4-2,NA,TRBJ2-7,few